This entry concerns a single TCR beta chain. Antigen specificity is unknown. This sample is part of a study of T cells in Graves' hyperthyroidism and ophthalmopathy. Findings and caveats of the study: Most thyroid clonotypes expanded above 0.001 were also detected in blood.

RNA transcripts yielded amplified TCR beta CDR3 regions. HTBI primers were used for first-round RT-PCR of the TCR CDR3. TCRdb re-called the multiplex PCR reads with MiXCR, one entry per CDR3 protein. Of about 400,000 distinct CDR3 sequences in the sample, more than 12% were seen once. The CDR3 runs to 13 residues. Trimming removed 11 bases from V and 5 bases from J; junction bases left unmatched: 6. The germline CDR1 and CDR2 sequences are KGHSH and LQKENI. The receptor comes from a man aged 50 to 59 with Graves' ophthalmopathy. The sequencing input was blood. V gene TRBV18 combines with J gene TRBJ2-4, with 10 bases that match TRBD1. As DNA, the CDR3 is TGTGCCGGACAGGGGACAGGGGAAAACATTCAGTACTTC. Encoded protein: CAGQGTGENIQYF.